These 10 T cell receptor beta chains were sequenced from one sample in a study of blood T cell repertoires in COVID-19. TCRdb's table, derived via immunoSEQ multiplex PCR, lists solely in-frame clones and lacks some. The table records 140,000 to 150,000 clones, 87% of them present only once. Sample: PBMCs or T cells enriched from blood (not recorded which). These receptors were taken from a man in his 60s who had recovered from COVID-19.

V is TRBV7-9 and J is TRBJ2-7; D is possibly TRBD1 (5 bases). The ends were cut back, 4 bases at V and 3 bases at J, with 13 bases in the middle. Germline CDR1 and CDR2: SEHNR and FQNEAQ (reference sequence). The CDR3 length is 14 residues. The CDR3 region has the DNA TGTGCCAGCAGCTGGGGCGGTGACCTCTACGAGCAGTACTTC. Protein: CASSWGGDLYEQYF. Combining the CDR3 with reference TRBV7-9 and TRBJ2-7 gives the whole variable domain DTGVSQNPRHKITKRGQNVTFRCDPISEHNRLYWYRQTLGQGPEFLTYFQNEAQLEKSRLLSDRFSAERPKGSFSTLEIQRTEQGDSAMYLCASSWGGDLYEQYFGPGTRLTVT.

The chain links TRBV15 to TRBJ2-1; 9 nucleotides match TRBD2. This CDR3 contains 16 residues. Germline CDR1 LNHNV, CDR2 YYDKDF (reference sequence). Trimming took 2 bases from V and 1 from J; bases not matched to a gene: 3. DNA for the CDR3: TGTGCCACCAGCAGACCTACTAGCGGGTCCTACAATGAGCAGTTCTTC. The encoded protein is CATSRPTSGSYNEQFF.

This chain connects TRBV6-5 to TRBJ2-5, with 10 bases that match TRBD2. The CDR3 length is 14 residues. After removal of 7 bases from V and 2 bases from J, the junction contained 4 bases not matched to a gene. Germline V gene sequence: CDR1 MNHEY, CDR2 SVGAGI. CDR3 region: CASTLAGEQETQYF. The CDR3 DNA is TGTGCCAGCACTCTAGCGGGAGAGCAAGAGACCCAGTACTTC.

CDR3 nucleotides: TGCGCCAGCAGCTTGGCCCCGGGGGGCAGGGTCGAGCAGTACTTC. It codes for CASSLAPGGRVEQYF. The chain recombines TRBV5-1 with TRBJ2-7, with a weak D call TRBD2 (7 bases). V was trimmed by 0 bases and J by 6 bases, leaving 16 bases between them. This CDR3 has 15 amino acids. The germline gives CDR1 SGHRS, CDR2 YFSETQ.

Notes on this clone: The identical CDR3 is also encoded by other nucleotide sequences in the sample. The chain links TRBV18 to TRBJ2-7; D is undetermined. Germline V gene lookup returns CDR1 KGHSH and CDR2 LQKENI. Trimming pared 3 bases from V and 1 base from J, leaving 4 bases between. The CDR3 covers 12 residues. CDR3 protein: CASSPESYEQYF. The CDR3 DNA reads TGTGCCAGCTCACCCGAGTCCTACGAGCAGTACTTC.

The chain combines TRBV16 with TRBJ1-1; the D is unclear. The CDR3 is 14 residues long. The V end was cut by 3 bases, the J end by 0 bases, with 8 bases between. In germline, CDR1 is KGHSY, CDR2 FQNENV. The CDR3 region is CASSQWQMNTEAFF. For the CDR3, the DNA is TGTGCCAGCAGCCAGTGGCAGATGAACACTGAAGCTTTCTTT.

V gene TRBV5-1 combines with J gene TRBJ1-2; 8 nucleotides agree with TRBD1. The germline gives CDR1 SGHRS, CDR2 YFSETQ. The length of the CDR3 is 15 residues. The V segment lost 2 bases and the J segment 8 bases; nucleotides outside the gene matches: 11. In nucleotides, the CDR3 is TGCGCCAGCAGCTTAGCCGGACAGGGTCGTCGGGGCTACACCTTC. Protein product: CASSLAGQGRRGYTF.

The genes are TRBV30 and TRBJ2-5, with D tentatively TRBD2 (5 bases). The CDR3 loop spans 11 amino acids. V was cut by 4 bases and J by 5 bases, with 8 bases left in between. CDR1 is GTSNPN and CDR2 is SVGIG in the germline V gene (reference sequence). The CDR3: CAWTSMETQYF. Written as DNA, the CDR3 is TGTGCCTGGACTAGCATGGAGACCCAGTACTTC. Complete variable domain (other parts from reference TRBV30 and TRBJ2-5): SQTIHQWPATLVQPVGSPLSLECTVEGTSNPNLYWYRQAAGRGLQLLFYSVGIGQISSEVPQNLSASRPQDRQFILSSKKLLLSDSGFYLCAWTSMETQYFGPGTRLLVL.

V is TRBV30 and J is TRBJ2-2; tentatively, D is TRBD1 (6 bases). V was pared by 4 bases and J by 7 bases, with 19 bases between. Germline V gives CDR1 GTSNPN, CDR2 SVGIG (reference sequence). CDR3 length: 15 amino acids. The CDR3 here is CAWKHQGLPNGELFF. The CDR3 region has the DNA TGTGCCTGGAAGCATCAGGGGTTACCCAACGGGGAGCTGTTTTTT.

This clone was seen once. This rearrangement joins TRBV9 to TRBJ2-7, with 12 bases matching TRBD2. In germline, CDR1 is SGDLS, CDR2 YYNGEE. V shed 3 bases and J 4 bases; nucleotides not matched to a gene: 8. The CDR3 is made up of 16 amino acids. CDR3 region: CASSAGLAGNAYEQYF. CDR3 nucleotide sequence: TGTGCCAGCAGCGCCGGACTAGCGGGAAACGCGTACGAGCAGTACTTC.